These 10 T cell receptor beta chains were all obtained from the same sample, sequenced in a study of T cells in localized non-small cell lung cancer. TCRdb's copy holds only in-frame clones and misses some; the assay was immunoSEQ multiplex PCR. The sample contains 35,000 or so clones, around 88% of which appear only once. Source: peripheral blood, taken before any cancer treatment. Receptors originate from a woman aged 35 to 69 with stage I lung adenocarcinoma.

The chain has TRBV5-1 and TRBJ2-3; D is ambiguous. CDR3 size: 17 residues. Trimming removed 4 bases from V and 2 bases from J, with 20 bases in between. Germline loops: CDR1 SGHRS, CDR2 YFSETQ. CDR3 sequence: CASSPSWGSTSTDTQYF. The CDR3 DNA follows: TGCGCCAGCAGCCCCTCTTGGGGATCCACATCCACAGATACGCAGTATTTT.

This sequence joins TRBV5-6 and TRBJ1-1; the match to TRBD1 covers 7 bases. The CDR3 runs 13 residues. V was pared by 4 bases and J by 7 bases, with 7 bases of the junction left unmatched. Germline loops: CDR1 SGHDT, CDR2 YYEEEE. The CDR3 region has the DNA TGTGCCAGCAGCGGTGGGACAGAGGGTGAAGCTTTCTTT. Protein product: CASSGGTEGEAFF.

J is TRBJ1-2 and V is TRBV19; D gene unclear. The CDR3 consists of 12 residues. Trimming removed 3 bases at V and 11 bases at J, with 13 bases between. The germline V gene encodes CDR1 LNHDA and CDR2 SQIVND (reference sequence). CDR3 bases: TGTGCCAGTAGTATGTCGGGGTGGGCGTACACCTTC. It specifies CASSMSGWAYTF.

The V and J genes are TRBV11-2 and TRBJ1-6; unclear D gene. Trimming left V 4 bases short and J 13 bases short, with 11 bases between. The CDR3 runs 12 residues. Germline values: CDR1 SGHAT, CDR2 FQNNGV. The CDR3 DNA sequence: TGTGCCAGCAGCTCACTTAGGGCGCCCCTCCACTTT. It specifies CASSSLRAPLHF.

The rearrangement uses TRBV5-1 and TRBJ2-3, with D tentatively TRBD2 (6 bases). From germline, CDR1 is SGHRS and CDR2 YFSETQ. The CDR3 is made up of 15 amino acids. Trimming removed 4 bases at V and 2 bases at J, with 14 bases between. As DNA, the CDR3 is TGCGCCAGCAGCGTGCGGGACTTCAACACAGATACGCAGTATTTT. It specifies CASSVRDFNTDTQYF. The complete variable domain, with remaining parts taken from reference TRBV5-1 and TRBJ2-3, reads KAGVTQTPRYLIKTRGQQVTLSCSPISGHRSVSWYQQTPGQGLQFLFEYFSETQRNKGNFPGRFSGRQFSNSRSEMNVSTLELGDSALYLCASSVRDFNTDTQYFGPGTRLTVL.

The rearrangement uses TRBV6-5 and TRBJ2-7; TRBD1 agrees at 11 bases. The CDR3 consists of 15 residues. Per germline, CDR1 MNHEY and CDR2 SVGAGI. V shed 6 bases, J shed 2 bases, and the junction held 6 bases outside the gene matches. The CDR3 spells CASRNPGQGAYEQYF. DNA of the CDR3: TGTGCCAGCAGGAACCCGGGACAGGGGGCCTACGAGCAGTACTTC.

This chain uses TRBV30 with TRBJ1-4, with no clear D. Germline V CDR1 and CDR2: GTSNPN, SVGIG (reference sequence). With 5 bases removed from V and 7 bases from J, the gap between germline ends came to 14 bases. The CDR3 sequence is 13 residues long. The CDR3 bases are TGTGCCTGGGCCCGAAGGGTTCGTGAAAAACTGTTTTTT. Protein sequence: CAWARRVREKLFF. The entire variable domain, with the rest obtained from reference TRBV30 and TRBJ1-4, is as follows: SQTIHQWPATLVQPVGSPLSLECTVEGTSNPNLYWYRQAAGRGLQLLFYSVGIGQISSEVPQNLSASRPQDRQFILSSKKLLLSDSGFYLCAWARRVREKLFFGSGTQLSVL.

This rearrangement joins TRBV7-9 to TRBJ1-1; no reliable D call. CDR3 length equals 12 residues. Germline V gives CDR1 SEHNR, CDR2 FQNEAQ (reference sequence). V was trimmed by 5 bases and J by 6 bases, leaving 10 bases between them. CDR3 sequence reads: CASSHRSAEAFF. The CDR3, as DNA: TGTGCCAGCAGCCACCGTAGCGCTGAAGCTTTCTTT.

The V and J genes are TRBV19 and TRBJ1-5, with D tentatively TRBD1 (5 bases). There are 15 residues in the CDR3. The V and J ends lost 7 bases and 0 bases respectively, with 13 bases between them. The germline V gene encodes CDR1 LNHDA and CDR2 SQIVND (reference sequence). CDR3 sequence: CASTNRGYSNQPQHF. In DNA form, the CDR3 reads TGTGCCAGTACGAACCGGGGCTATAGCAATCAGCCCCAGCATTTT.

The chain is built from TRBV27 and TRBJ1-1; possibly TRBD1 for D (5 bases). Germline loops: CDR1 MNHEY, CDR2 SMNVEV (reference sequence). Trimming took off 0 bases at V and 4 bases at J, with 15 bases between the two ends. The CDR3 contains 16 residues. The CDR3 sequence: CASSLSITSGGTEAFF. The CDR3 coding sequence is TGTGCCAGCAGTTTATCTATTACAAGCGGGGGCACTGAAGCTTTCTTT.